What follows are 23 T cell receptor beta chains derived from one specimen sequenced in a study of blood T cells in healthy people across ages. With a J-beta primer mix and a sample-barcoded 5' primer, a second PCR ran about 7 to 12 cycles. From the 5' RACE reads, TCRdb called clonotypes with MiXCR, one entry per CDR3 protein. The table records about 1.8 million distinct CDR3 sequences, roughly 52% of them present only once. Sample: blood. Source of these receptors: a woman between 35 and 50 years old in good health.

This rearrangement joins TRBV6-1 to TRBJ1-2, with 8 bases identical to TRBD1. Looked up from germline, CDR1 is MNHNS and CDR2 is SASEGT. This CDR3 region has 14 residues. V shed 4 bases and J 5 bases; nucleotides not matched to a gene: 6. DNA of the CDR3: TGTGCCAGCAGTGGAGCAGGGGGCACGTATGGCTACACCTTC. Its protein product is CASSGAGGTYGYTF.

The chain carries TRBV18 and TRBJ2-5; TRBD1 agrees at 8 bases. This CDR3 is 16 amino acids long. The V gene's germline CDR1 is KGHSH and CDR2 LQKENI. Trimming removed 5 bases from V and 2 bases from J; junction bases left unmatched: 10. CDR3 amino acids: CASSDRTGRWQETQYF. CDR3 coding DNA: TGTGCCAGCTCAGACAGGACAGGGAGGTGGCAAGAGACCCAGTACTTC.

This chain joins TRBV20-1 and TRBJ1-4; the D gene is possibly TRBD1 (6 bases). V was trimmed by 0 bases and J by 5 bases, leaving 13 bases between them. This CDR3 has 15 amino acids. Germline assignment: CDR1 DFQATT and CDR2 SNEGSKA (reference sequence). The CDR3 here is CSARDIPTGNEKLFF. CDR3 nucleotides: TGCAGTGCTAGAGATATTCCAACAGGGAATGAAAAACTGTTTTTT.

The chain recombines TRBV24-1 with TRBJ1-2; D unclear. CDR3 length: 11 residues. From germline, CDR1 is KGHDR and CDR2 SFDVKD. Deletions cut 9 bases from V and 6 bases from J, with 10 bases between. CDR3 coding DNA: TGTGCCACCTTTGCGGAGGATGGCTACACCTTC. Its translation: CATFAEDGYTF.

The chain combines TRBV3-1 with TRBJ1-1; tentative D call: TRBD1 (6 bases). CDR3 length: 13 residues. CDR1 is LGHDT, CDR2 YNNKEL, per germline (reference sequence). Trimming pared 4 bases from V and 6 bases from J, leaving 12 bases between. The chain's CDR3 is CASSLTGYSEAFF. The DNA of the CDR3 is TGTGCCAGCAGCCTTACAGGGTATTCTGAAGCTTTCTTT.

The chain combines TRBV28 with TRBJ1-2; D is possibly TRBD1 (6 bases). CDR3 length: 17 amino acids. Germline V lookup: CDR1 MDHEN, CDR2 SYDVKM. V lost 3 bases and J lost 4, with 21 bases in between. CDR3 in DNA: TGTGCCAGCAGTTTCGCCCTGGGTGGGGGCGAAAGCTATGGCTACACCTTC. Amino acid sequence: CASSFALGGGESYGYTF.

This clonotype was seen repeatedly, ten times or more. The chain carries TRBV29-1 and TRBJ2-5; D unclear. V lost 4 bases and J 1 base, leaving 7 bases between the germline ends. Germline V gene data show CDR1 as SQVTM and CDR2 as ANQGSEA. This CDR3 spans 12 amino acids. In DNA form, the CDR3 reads TGCAGCGTTGGGGTGGGCCAAGAGACCCAGTACTTC. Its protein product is CSVGVGQETQYF.

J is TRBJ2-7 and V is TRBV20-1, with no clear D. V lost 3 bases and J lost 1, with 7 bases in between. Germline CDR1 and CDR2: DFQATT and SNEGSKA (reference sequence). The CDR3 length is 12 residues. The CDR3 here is CSASIDSYEQYF. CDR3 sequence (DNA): TGCAGTGCTAGTATAGATTCCTACGAGCAGTACTTC.

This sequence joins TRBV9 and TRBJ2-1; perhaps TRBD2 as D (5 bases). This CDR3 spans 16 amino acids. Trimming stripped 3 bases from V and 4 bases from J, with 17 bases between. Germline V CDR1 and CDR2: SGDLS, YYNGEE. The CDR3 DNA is TGTGCCAGCAGCGCCCGGGGTAGCTCCACTTACAATGAGCAGTTCTTC. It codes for CASSARGSSTYNEQFF. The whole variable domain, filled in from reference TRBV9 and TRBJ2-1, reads DSGVTQTPKHLITATGQRVTLRCSPRSGDLSVYWYQQSLDQGLQFLIQYYNGEERAKGNILERFSAQQFPDLHSELNLSSLELGDSALYFCASSARGSSTYNEQFFGPGTRLTVL.

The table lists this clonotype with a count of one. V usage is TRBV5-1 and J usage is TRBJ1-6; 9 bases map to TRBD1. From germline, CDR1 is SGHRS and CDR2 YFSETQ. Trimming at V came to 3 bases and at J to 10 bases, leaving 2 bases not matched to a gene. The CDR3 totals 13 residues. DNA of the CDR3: TGCGCCAGCAGCTGGACAGGGGAATCACCCCTCCACTTT. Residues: CASSWTGESPLHF. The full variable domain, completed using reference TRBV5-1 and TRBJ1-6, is KAGVTQTPRYLIKTRGQQVTLSCSPISGHRSVSWYQQTPGQGLQFLFEYFSETQRNKGNFPGRFSGRQFSNSRSEMNVSTLELGDSALYLCASSWTGESPLHFGNGTRLTVT.

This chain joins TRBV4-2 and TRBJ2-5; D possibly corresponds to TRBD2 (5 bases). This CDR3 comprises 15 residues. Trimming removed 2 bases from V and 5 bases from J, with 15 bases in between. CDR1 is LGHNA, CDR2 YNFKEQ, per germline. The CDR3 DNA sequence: TGTGCCAGCAGCCAAACTCCGGGTGGCGGGGAGACCCAGTACTTC. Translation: CASSQTPGGGETQYF.

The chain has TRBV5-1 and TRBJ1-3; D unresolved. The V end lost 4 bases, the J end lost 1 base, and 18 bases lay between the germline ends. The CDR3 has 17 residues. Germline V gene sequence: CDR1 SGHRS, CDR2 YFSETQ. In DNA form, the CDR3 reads TGCGCCAGCAGCCCCCTCGGAGGCGGAGGATCTGGAAACACCATATATTTT. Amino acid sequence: CASSPLGGGGSGNTIYF.

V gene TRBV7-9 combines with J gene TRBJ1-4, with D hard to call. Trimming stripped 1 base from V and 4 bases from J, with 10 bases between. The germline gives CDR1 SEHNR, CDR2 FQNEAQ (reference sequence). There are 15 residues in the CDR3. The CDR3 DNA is TGTGCCAGCAGCTTAGGTCCGTCTGGTAATGAAAAACTGTTTTTT. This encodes CASSLGPSGNEKLFF.

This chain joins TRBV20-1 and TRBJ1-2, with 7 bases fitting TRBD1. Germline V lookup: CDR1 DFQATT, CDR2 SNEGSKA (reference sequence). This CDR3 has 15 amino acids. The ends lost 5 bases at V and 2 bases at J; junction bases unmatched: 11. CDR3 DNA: TGCAGTGCTTCTCCGGACAGGCACAAAAACTATGGCTACACCTTC. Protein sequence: CSASPDRHKNYGYTF.

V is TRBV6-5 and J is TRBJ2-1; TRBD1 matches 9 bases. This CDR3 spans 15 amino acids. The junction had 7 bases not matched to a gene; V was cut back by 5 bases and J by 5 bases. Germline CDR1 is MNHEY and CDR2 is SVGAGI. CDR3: CASSPDRGGNNEQFF. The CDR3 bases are TGTGCCAGCAGTCCCGACAGGGGGGGGAACAATGAGCAGTTCTTC.

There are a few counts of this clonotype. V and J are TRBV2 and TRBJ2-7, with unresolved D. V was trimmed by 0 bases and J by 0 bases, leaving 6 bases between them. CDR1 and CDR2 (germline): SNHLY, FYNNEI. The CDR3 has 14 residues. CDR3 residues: CASSEATFSYEQYF. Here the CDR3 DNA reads TGTGCCAGCAGTGAAGCCACCTTCTCCTACGAGCAGTACTTC. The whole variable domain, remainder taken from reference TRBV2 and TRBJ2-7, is EPEVTQTPSHQVTQMGQEVILRCVPISNHLYFYWYRQILGQKVEFLVSFYNNEISEKSEIFDDQFSVERPDGSNFTLKIRSTKLEDSAMYFCASSEATFSYEQYFGPGTRLTVT.

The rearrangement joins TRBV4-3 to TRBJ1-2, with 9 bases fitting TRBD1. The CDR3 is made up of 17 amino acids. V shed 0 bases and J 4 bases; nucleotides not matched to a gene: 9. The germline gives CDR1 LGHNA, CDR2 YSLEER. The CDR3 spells CASSQEEGLQGAYGYTF. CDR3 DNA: TGCGCCAGCAGCCAAGAGGAGGGTCTACAGGGGGCCTATGGCTACACCTTC.

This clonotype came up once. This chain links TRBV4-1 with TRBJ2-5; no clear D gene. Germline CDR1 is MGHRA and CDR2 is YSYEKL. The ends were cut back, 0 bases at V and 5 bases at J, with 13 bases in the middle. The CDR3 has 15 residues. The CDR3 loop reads CASSQESIGKETQYF. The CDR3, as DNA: TGCGCCAGCAGCCAAGAGTCAATAGGCAAGGAGACCCAGTACTTC.

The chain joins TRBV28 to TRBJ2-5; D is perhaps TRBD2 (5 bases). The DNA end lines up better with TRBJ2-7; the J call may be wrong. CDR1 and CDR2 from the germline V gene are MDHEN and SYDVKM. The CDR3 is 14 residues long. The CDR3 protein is CASSPQTTNYEQYF. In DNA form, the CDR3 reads TGTGCCAGCAGCCCCCAGACTACAAACTACGAGCAGTACTTC.

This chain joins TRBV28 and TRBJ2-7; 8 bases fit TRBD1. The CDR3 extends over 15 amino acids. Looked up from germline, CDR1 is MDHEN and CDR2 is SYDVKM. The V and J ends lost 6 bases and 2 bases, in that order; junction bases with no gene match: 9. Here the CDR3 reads CASSDGQGPAYEQYF. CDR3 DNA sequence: TGTGCCAGCAGCGACGGACAGGGCCCTGCCTACGAGCAGTACTTC.

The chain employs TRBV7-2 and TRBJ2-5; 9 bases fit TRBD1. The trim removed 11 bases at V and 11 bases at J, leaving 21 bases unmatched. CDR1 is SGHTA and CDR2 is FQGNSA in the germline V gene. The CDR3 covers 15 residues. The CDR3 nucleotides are TGTGCCTGCCGCGCCGGGACAGGGTTTAACAATGAGCAGTACTTC. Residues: CACRAGTGFNNEQYF.

The CDR3 protein is CASSPTPGLAGWRETQYF. CDR3 sequence (DNA): TGTGCCAGCAGCCCGACTCCGGGACTAGCGGGGTGGAGAGAGACCCAGTACTTC. The chain recombines TRBV14 with TRBJ2-5; 13 bases fit TRBD2. In germline, CDR1 is SGHDN, CDR2 FVKESK. CDR3 length: 18 amino acids. The ends lost 4 bases at V and 4 bases at J; junction bases unmatched: 12.

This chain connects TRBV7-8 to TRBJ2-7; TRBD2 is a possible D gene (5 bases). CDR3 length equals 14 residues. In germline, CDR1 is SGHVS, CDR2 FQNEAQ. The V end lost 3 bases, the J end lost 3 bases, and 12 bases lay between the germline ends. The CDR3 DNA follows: TGTGCCAGCAGCTTCGCCGGGATCAACTACGAGCAGTACTTC. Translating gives CASSFAGINYEQYF.